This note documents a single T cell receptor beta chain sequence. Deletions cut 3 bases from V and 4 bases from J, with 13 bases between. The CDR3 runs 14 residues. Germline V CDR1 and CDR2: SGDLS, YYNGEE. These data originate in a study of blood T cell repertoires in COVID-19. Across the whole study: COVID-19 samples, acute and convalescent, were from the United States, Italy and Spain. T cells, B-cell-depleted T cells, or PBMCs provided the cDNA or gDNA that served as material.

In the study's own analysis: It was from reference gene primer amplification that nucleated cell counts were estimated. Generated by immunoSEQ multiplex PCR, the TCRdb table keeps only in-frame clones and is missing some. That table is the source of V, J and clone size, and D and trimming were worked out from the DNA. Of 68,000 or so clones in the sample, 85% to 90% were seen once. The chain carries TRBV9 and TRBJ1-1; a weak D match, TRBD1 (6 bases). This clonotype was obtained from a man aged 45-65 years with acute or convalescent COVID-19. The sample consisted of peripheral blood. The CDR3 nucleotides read TGTGCCAGCAGCGGCCGGGAGGGGGTCACTGAAGCTTTCTTT. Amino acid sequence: CASSGREGVTEAFF.